A single sample gave rise to the 25 T cell receptor beta chains below, sequenced in a study of cytomegalovirus exposure and HLA in healthy donors (dated by TCRdb to about 2017). The receptor library was made with the immunoSEQ multiplex PCR assay. A mixture of 60 forward primers for TCR Vbeta segments and 13 reverse primers for TCR Jbeta segments was used in the multiplex PCR. The clones in this table, taken by TCRdb from immuneACCESS, are in-frame only. Not every clone is retained; where verified, under half of the shortfall comes from an unresolved V gene, and the cause of the rest is unknown. The sample table lists roughly 120,000 clones, roughly 74% of them with a count of one. Around 6.6% of the sample is taken by the ten largest. Sequencing was carried out using PBMCs. The receptors originated from a man aged 35-49 years in good health and CMV-seropositive.

This chain joins TRBV5-1 and TRBJ2-2; D possibly corresponds to TRBD2 (5 bases). CDR1 and CDR2 (germline): SGHRS, YFSETQ. The V end lost 4 bases, the J end lost 7 bases, and 14 bases lay between the germline ends. The CDR3 is 14 residues long. CDR3 nucleotide sequence: TGCGCCAGCAGCCCGTACCGGGGTAGCGGGGAGCTGTTTTTT. It specifies CASSPYRGSGELFF. The full variable domain, with the rest looked up from reference TRBV5-1 and TRBJ2-2, is KAGVTQTPRYLIKTRGQQVTLSCSPISGHRSVSWYQQTPGQGLQFLFEYFSETQRNKGNFPGRFSGRQFSNSRSEMNVSTLELGDSALYLCASSPYRGSGELFFGEGSRLTVL.

This chain links TRBV9 with TRBJ2-1; D call uncertain. The germline V gene has CDR1 SGDLS and CDR2 YYNGEE. CDR3 length: 13 residues. Trimming took 3 bases from V and 8 from J, leaving 12 bases between them. CDR3 sequence (DNA): TGTGCCAGCAGCGCCCAGGTTACCCATGAGCAGTTCTTC. It codes for CASSAQVTHEQFF.

The rearrangement joins TRBV7-2 to TRBJ1-5; unclear D gene. The V gene lost 2 bases and the J gene lost 2 bases, with 10 bases spanning the gap. This CDR3 contains 15 residues. Germline values: CDR1 SGHTA, CDR2 FQGNSA. The CDR3 sequence is CASSLQFTGNQPQHF. Written as DNA, the CDR3 is TGTGCCAGCAGCTTACAATTCACGGGCAATCAGCCCCAGCATTTT.

This clone appeared a few times. The chain combines TRBV7-9 with TRBJ2-4; TRBD2 agrees at 12 bases. Losses at the gene ends were 6 bases for V and 6 bases for J; bases not matched to a gene: 9. In germline, CDR1 is SEHNR, CDR2 FQNEAQ (reference sequence). The CDR3 is made up of 16 amino acids. CDR3 in DNA: TGTGCCAGCAGTTTTGCTAGCGGGGGGGATGGAAACATTCAGTACTTC. It encodes CASSFASGGDGNIQYF. Complete variable domain (other parts from reference TRBV7-9 and TRBJ2-4): DTGVSQNPRHKITKRGQNVTFRCDPISEHNRLYWYRQTLGQGPEFLTYFQNEAQLEKSRLLSDRFSAERPKGSFSTLEIQRTEQGDSAMYLCASSFASGGDGNIQYFGAGTRLSVL.

The chain has TRBV5-6 and TRBJ2-7; tentatively, D is TRBD1 (5 bases). CDR1 SGHDT and CDR2 YYEEEE come from the germline V gene. V was shortened by 4 bases and J by 3 bases, with 20 bases between the two germline ends. The CDR3 runs to 16 residues. The CDR3 region has the DNA TGTGCCAGCAGCGCAAGCCGACAGTACCGATACTACGAGCAGTACTTC. Its protein is CASSASRQYRYYEQYF.

V gene TRBV7-9 combines with J gene TRBJ1-1; D may be TRBD1 (5 bases). The V and J ends lost 2 bases and 1 base respectively, with 11 bases between them. The CDR3 runs to 15 residues. Germline V gives CDR1 SEHNR, CDR2 FQNEAQ (reference sequence). The CDR3 loop is CASSLSRTPNTEAFF. The DNA of the CDR3 is TGTGCCAGCAGCTTATCACGGACACCGAACACTGAAGCTTTCTTT.

The V gene is TRBV5-1, the J gene TRBJ2-5; D call uncertain. The J call may be wrong; the DNA end is better matched by TRBJ2-7. The germline V gene encodes CDR1 SGHRS and CDR2 YFSETQ. This CDR3 is built from 13 residues. CDR3 coding DNA: TGCGCCAGCAGCTTAAAGGCCGGGTACGAGCAGTACTTC. Its translation: CASSLKAGYEQYF.

DNA of the CDR3: TGTGCCTTCGGACCGGGGGGCTACACCTTC. Translation: CAFGPGGYTF. The genes are TRBV30 and TRBJ1-2; D is unclear. V gave up 7 bases and J gave up 8 bases, with 11 bases separating them. Germline assignment: CDR1 GTSNPN and CDR2 SVGIG (reference sequence). This CDR3 contains 10 residues. Together with reference TRBV30 and TRBJ1-2, the CDR3 gives the full variable domain: SQTIHQWPATLVQPVGSPLSLECTVEGTSNPNLYWYRQAAGRGLQLLFYSVGIGQISSEVPQNLSASRPQDRQFILSSKKLLLSDSGFYLCAFGPGGYTFGSGTRLTVV.

The chain joins TRBV2 to TRBJ1-1; D ambiguous. CDR3 length: 13 residues. Germline assignment: CDR1 SNHLY and CDR2 FYNNEI. Trimming removed 4 bases from V and 6 bases from J, with 12 bases in between. The CDR3 region has the DNA TGTGCCAGCAGTGTAGGTTTCCAGGCTGAAGCTTTCTTT. Protein: CASSVGFQAEAFF.

This clone was recorded a few times. CDR3 nucleotides: TGCGCCAGCAGACCCGGACTAGCGGGCTCACAAGAGACCCAGTACTTC. Translating gives CASRPGLAGSQETQYF. V and J are TRBV5-1 and TRBJ2-5; 11 positions match TRBD2. Trimming at V came to 5 bases and at J to 2 bases, leaving 8 bases not matched to a gene. The CDR3 is 16 residues long. CDR1 SGHRS and CDR2 YFSETQ come from the germline V gene.

The V gene is TRBV7-6, the J gene TRBJ2-7; unclear D gene. This CDR3 spans 13 amino acids. Germline CDR1 and CDR2: SGHVS and FNYEAQ. The ends were cut back, 5 bases at V and 2 bases at J, with 10 bases in the middle. CDR3 loop: CASSHSTTYEQYF. The CDR3 bases are TGTGCCAGCAGCCATAGTACCACCTACGAGCAGTACTTC. Full variable domain (remainder filled in from reference TRBV7-6 and TRBJ2-7): GAGVSQSPRYKVTKRGQDVALRCDPISGHVSLYWYRQALGQGPEFLTYFNYEAQQDKSGLPNDRFSAERPEGSISTLTIQRTEQRDSAMYRCASSHSTTYEQYFGPGTRLTVT.

This clone showed up just a few times. This chain uses TRBV28 with TRBJ2-7; a possible D gene is TRBD1 (6 bases). Germline assignment: CDR1 MDHEN and CDR2 SYDVKM. The CDR3 spans 14 residues. Trimming took off 8 bases at V and 4 bases at J, with 18 bases between the two ends. The CDR3 DNA reads as TGTGCCAGCGTCAAGAGCAGGGGTGGGTACGAGCAGTACTTC. Its translation: CASVKSRGGYEQYF.

V gene TRBV13 combines with J gene TRBJ2-5, with 14 bases aligning to TRBD2. V shed 4 bases, J shed 3 bases, and the junction held 4 bases outside the gene matches. Germline loops: CDR1 PRHDT, CDR2 FYEKMQ (reference sequence). This CDR3 region has 16 residues. The CDR3 reads CASSYWTSGRKETQYF. The CDR3 nucleotides are TGTGCCAGCAGCTACTGGACTAGCGGGAGGAAAGAGACCCAGTACTTC.

With regard to this clone: Germline and junction disagree at one end, which may indicate a read error. V gene TRBV6-5 combines with J gene TRBJ2-5; 8 bases are shared with TRBD1. CDR1 is MNHEY, CDR2 SVGAGI, per germline. The CDR3 is 14 amino acids. CDR3 sequence: CASSRRTGQESQYF. The CDR3 nucleotides read TGTGCCAGCAGTCGACGGACAGGGCAAGAGTCCCAGTACTTC.

This clone was recorded once. The chain is built from TRBV10-3 and TRBJ1-1; no reliable D call. Per germline, CDR1 ENHRY and CDR2 SYGVKD. The CDR3 consists of 15 residues. V lost 2 bases, J lost 0 bases, and 10 bases lay in between. CDR3 nucleotides: TGTGCCATCAGTGAGCGGCTCGGGATGAACACTGAAGCTTTCTTT. Protein sequence: CAISERLGMNTEAFF.

The chain combines TRBV28 with TRBJ1-2, with TRBD1 as a possible D gene (6 bases). The CDR3 totals 15 residues. Trimming left V 1 base short and J 8 bases short, with 17 bases between. The germline V gene encodes CDR1 MDHEN and CDR2 SYDVKM. The CDR3 spells CASSLFLRGAGGYTF. The CDR3 DNA follows: TGTGCCAGCAGTTTATTCCTCCGGGGGGCGGGAGGCTACACCTTC.

Details on this clone: Its ends do not fully match the called genes, so a read error is possible. The rearrangement uses TRBV7-7 and TRBJ2-1; 9 bases line up with TRBD2. Germline CDR1 is SSHAT and CDR2 is FNYEAQ (reference sequence). The CDR3 runs to 15 residues. The CDR3 loop is CASSLGIAGDVEQFF. CDR3 in DNA: TGTGCTAGCAGCTTAGGGATAGCGGGAGACGTTGAGCAGTTCTTC. The full variable domain, its missing parts supplied by reference TRBV7-7 and TRBJ2-1, is GAGVSQSPRYKVTKRGQDVTLRCDPISSHATLYWYQQALGQGPEFLTYFNYEAQPDKSGLPSDRFSAERPEGSISTLTIQRTEQRDSAMYRCASSLGIAGDVEQFFGPGTRLTVL.

The chain carries TRBV19 and TRBJ2-5, with a tentative D call TRBD2 (6 bases). Germline V gene data show CDR1 as LNHDA and CDR2 as SQIVND (reference sequence). This CDR3 has 12 amino acids. V shed 5 bases and J shed 5 bases, with 9 bases lying between them. The CDR3 sequence: CASSFGGETQYF. The CDR3 DNA reads TGTGCCAGTAGTTTTGGGGGGGAGACCCAGTACTTC.

The CDR3 coding sequence is TGTGCCAGCAGCTTAGCGTTTCCTAGCGGGAGCTATGAGCAGTTCTTC. This sequence encodes CASSLAFPSGSYEQFF. The chain has TRBV7-9 and TRBJ2-1, with 10 bases identical to TRBD2. Germline values: CDR1 SEHNR, CDR2 FQNEAQ (reference sequence). CDR3 length equals 16 residues. Trimming took 0 bases from V and 8 from J; bases not matched to a gene: 7.

The J gene is TRBJ2-4, the V gene TRBV27, with unresolved D. The CDR3 consists of 12 residues. From germline, CDR1 is MNHEY and CDR2 SMNVEV (reference sequence). Trimming took 8 bases from V and 0 from J, leaving 5 bases between them. The CDR3 region has the DNA TGTGCCAGCGGCCTAGCCAAAAACATTCAGTACTTC. Its translation is CASGLAKNIQYF.

V is TRBV2 and J is TRBJ2-7; D remains unclear. V was shortened by 7 bases and J by 0 bases, with 4 bases between the two germline ends. Germline-derived CDR1 and CDR2 are SNHLY and FYNNEI. CDR3 length: 11 residues. Written as DNA, the CDR3 is TGTGCCAGCACTAGCTCCTACGAGCAGTACTTC. It codes for CASTSSYEQYF.

The chain carries TRBV5-1 and TRBJ1-1; D gene ambiguous. Trimming shortened V by 3 bases and J by 1 base, and 13 bases separated the two germline ends. CDR3 length: 15 residues. Looked up from germline, CDR1 is SGHRS and CDR2 is YFSETQ. The CDR3 DNA sequence: TGCGCCAGCAGCTCCGAGATAGCACAGAACACTGAAGCTTTCTTT. Protein: CASSSEIAQNTEAFF.

J is TRBJ2-7 and V is TRBV27, with D perhaps matching TRBD1 (6 bases). Germline-derived CDR1 and CDR2 are MNHEY and SMNVEV (reference sequence). V shed 5 bases and J shed 6 bases, with 14 bases lying between them. The CDR3 totals 13 residues. The CDR3: CASSPQDSCEQYF. CDR3 nucleotide sequence: TGTGCCAGCAGTCCCCAGGACAGCTGCGAGCAGTACTTC.

The chain uses TRBV7-8 and TRBJ2-5, with 11 bases that match TRBD2. From germline, CDR1 is SGHVS and CDR2 FQNEAQ. There are 19 residues in the CDR3. The V and J ends lost 4 bases and 4 bases, in that order; junction bases with no gene match: 17. The CDR3 sequence: CASSSEGGSGRAWGETQYF. In DNA, the CDR3 is TGTGCCAGCAGCTCCGAGGGTGGTAGCGGGAGGGCCTGGGGAGAGACCCAGTACTTC. The variable domain in full, completed from reference TRBV7-8 and TRBJ2-5, reads GAGVSQSPRYKVAKRGQDVALRCDPISGHVSLFWYQQALGQGPEFLTYFQNEAQLDKSGLPSDRFFAERPEGSVSTLKIQRTQQEDSAVYLCASSSEGGSGRAWGETQYFGPGTRLLVL.

The table lists this clone with a count of one. V usage is TRBV9 and J usage is TRBJ2-3, with D possibly being TRBD1 (5 bases). Germline V CDR1 and CDR2: SGDLS, YYNGEE. Deletions cut 0 bases from V and 1 base from J, with 9 bases between. The CDR3 sequence is 15 residues long. DNA for the CDR3: TGTGCCAGCAGCGTAGCCAGGGATGGCACAGATACGCAGTATTTT. Translation: CASSVARDGTDTQYF.